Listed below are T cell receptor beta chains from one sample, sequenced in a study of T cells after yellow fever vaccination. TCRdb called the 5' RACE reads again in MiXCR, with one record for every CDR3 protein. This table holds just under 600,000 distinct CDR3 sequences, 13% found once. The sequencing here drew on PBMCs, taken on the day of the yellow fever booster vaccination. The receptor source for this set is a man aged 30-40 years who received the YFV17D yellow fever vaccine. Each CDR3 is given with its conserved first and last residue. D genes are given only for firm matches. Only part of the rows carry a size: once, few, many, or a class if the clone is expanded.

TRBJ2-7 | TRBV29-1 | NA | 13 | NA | TGCAGCGTGGAAAGGGGCAGGGGCTACGAGCAGTACTTC | CSVERGRGYEQYF
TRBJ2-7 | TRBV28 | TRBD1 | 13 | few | TGTGCCAGCAAGCAAGGGACAGTATACGAGCAGTACTTC | CASKQGTVYEQYF
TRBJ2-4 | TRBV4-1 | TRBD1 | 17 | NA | TGCGCCAGCAGCCAAGCGGGACAGGGTAATAGCAAAAACATTCAGTACTTC | CASSQAGQGNSKNIQYF
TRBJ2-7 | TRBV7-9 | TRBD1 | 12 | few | TGTGCCAGCGAAGGGGGCGTCAACGAGCAGTACTTC | CASEGGVNEQYF
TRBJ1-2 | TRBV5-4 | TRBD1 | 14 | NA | TGTGCCAGCAGCAAAACAGGGGGCTTGGGCGGCTACACCTTC | CASSKTGGLGGYTF
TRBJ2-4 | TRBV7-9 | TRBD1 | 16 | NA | TGTGCCAGCAGCTTAGGGACAGGGTTTGGCAAAAACATTCAGTACTTC | CASSLGTGFGKNIQYF
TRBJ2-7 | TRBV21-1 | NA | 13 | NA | TGTGCCAGCAGCCATAGCGGGAGGGCCCTTCAGTACTTC | CASSHSGRALQYF
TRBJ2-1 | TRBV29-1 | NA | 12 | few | TGCAGCGTTGAATCACAAGTCCGGGAGCAGTTCTTC | CSVESQVREQFF
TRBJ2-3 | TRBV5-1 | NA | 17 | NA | TGCGCCAGCAAGGAAGGGGGCGGGACATCAAGCACAGATACGCAGTATTTT | CASKEGGGTSSTDTQYF
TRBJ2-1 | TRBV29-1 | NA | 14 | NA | TGCAGCGTTGGTTTCAGGGGGGCGCCGAATGAGCAGTTCTTC | CSVGFRGAPNEQFF
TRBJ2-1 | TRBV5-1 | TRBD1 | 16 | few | TGCGCCAGCAGCTTGGTGACAGGGGGTGGTGGAAGTGAGCAGTTCTTC | CASSLVTGGGGSEQFF
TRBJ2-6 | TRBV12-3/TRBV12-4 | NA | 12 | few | TGTGCCCAGGGCTCTGGGGCCAACGTCCTGACTTTC | CAQGSGANVLTF
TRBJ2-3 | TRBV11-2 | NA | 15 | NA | TGTGCCAGCAGCTTAGTCCCAGCGCAGACAGATACGCAGTATTTT | CASSLVPAQTDTQYF
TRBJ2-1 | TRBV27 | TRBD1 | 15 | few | TGTGCCAGCAGCCGCGGACAGGTACCATACAATGAGCAGTTCTTC | CASSRGQVPYNEQFF
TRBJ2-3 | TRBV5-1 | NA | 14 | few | TGCGCCAGCAGCACCTCAACAGGGACAGATACGCAGTATTTT | CASSTSTGTDTQYF
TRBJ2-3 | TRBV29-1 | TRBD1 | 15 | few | TGCAGCGTTGGACAGGGGCTAGGGGCAACAGATACGCAGTATTTT | CSVGQGLGATDTQYF
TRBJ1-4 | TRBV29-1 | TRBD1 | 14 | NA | TGCAGCGCCCGGACAGGGGCGATGAATGAAAAACTGTTTTTT | CSARTGAMNEKLFF
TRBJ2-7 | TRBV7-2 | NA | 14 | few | TGTGCCAGCAGCTTAAGAGGACTGGTCTACGAGCAGTACTTC | CASSLRGLVYEQYF
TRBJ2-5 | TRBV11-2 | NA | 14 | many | TGTGCCAGCAGCTTTGGTGGGAGAGGGGAGACCCAGTACTTC | CASSFGGRGETQYF
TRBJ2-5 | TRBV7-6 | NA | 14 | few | TGTGCCAGCAGCAGGACAGTAACTCAAGAGACCCAGTACTTC | CASSRTVTQETQYF
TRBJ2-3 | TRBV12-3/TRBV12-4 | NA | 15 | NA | TGTGCCAGCAGTCAACGGGACTCCTTCACAGATACGCAGTATTTT | CASSQRDSFTDTQYF
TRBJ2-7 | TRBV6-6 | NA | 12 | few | TGTGCCAGCAGGCACGGGGTCGACGAGCAGTACTTC | CASRHGVDEQYF
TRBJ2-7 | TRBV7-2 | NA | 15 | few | TGTGCCAGCAGCAAGGGGGTTTTGCGGGGCTACGAGCAGTACTTC | CASSKGVLRGYEQYF
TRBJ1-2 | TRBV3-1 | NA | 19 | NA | TGTGCCAGCAGCCAAGAGGGTCATGTGGCTGTACCGCCCCGCAGGGGCTACACCTTC | CASSQEGHVAVPPRRGYTF
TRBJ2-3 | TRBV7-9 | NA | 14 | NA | TGTGCCAGCATCAAACTAGCAGCACAAGATACGCAGTATTTT | CASIKLAAQDTQYF
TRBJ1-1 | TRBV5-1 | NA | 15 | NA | TGCGCCAGCAGCTTGGCGGCCAAATCCGGGGCTGAAGCTTTCTTT | CASSLAAKSGAEAFF
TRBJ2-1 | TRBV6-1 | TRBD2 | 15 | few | TGTGCCAGCAGAGGTGGCGGGAGTCTCTACAATGAGCAGTTCTTC | CASRGGGSLYNEQFF
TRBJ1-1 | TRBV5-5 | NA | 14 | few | TGTGCCAGCAGCTTCGGCACACGCAACACTGAAGCTTTCTTT | CASSFGTRNTEAFF
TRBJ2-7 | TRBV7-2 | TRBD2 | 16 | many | TGTGCCAGCAGCTCCCAAGGGACTAGCGGGAGATACGAGCAGTACTTC | CASSSQGTSGRYEQYF
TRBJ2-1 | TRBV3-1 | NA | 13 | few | TGTGCCAGCAGCCAAGGTCGAGACAATGAGCAGTTCTTC | CASSQGRDNEQFF
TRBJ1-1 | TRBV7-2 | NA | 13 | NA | TGTGCCAGCAGCTTTGTCGCGGACACTGAAGCTTTCTTT | CASSFVADTEAFF
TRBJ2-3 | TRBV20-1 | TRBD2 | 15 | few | TGCAGTGCTAGTACACAAGCGGGGAACACAGATACGCAGTATTTT | CSASTQAGNTDTQYF
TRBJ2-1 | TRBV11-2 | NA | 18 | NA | TGTGCCAGCAGCTACCACACTCTCGGGACACCCTCCTACAATGAGCAGTTCTTC | CASSYHTLGTPSYNEQFF
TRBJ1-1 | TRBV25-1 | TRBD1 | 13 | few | TGTGCCAGCAAAGCAAGGGGGCACACTGAAGCTTTCTTT | CASKARGHTEAFF
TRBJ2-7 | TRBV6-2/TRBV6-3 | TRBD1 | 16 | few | TGTGCCAGCAGGCCCACCGGGACAGGGGTCGCCTACGAGCAGTACTTC | CASRPTGTGVAYEQYF
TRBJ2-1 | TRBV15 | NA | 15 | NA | TGTGCCACCAGAGGCCAGACCAATTCCTACAATGAGCAGTTCTTC | CATRGQTNSYNEQFF
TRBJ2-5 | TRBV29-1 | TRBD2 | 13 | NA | TGCAGCGTTGGTGCTAGCGGGAGTGAGACCCAGTACTTC | CSVGASGSETQYF
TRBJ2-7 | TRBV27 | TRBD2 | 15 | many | TGTGCCAGCAGTTTCCGACTAGCGGGCCACTACGAGCAGTACTTC | CASSFRLAGHYEQYF
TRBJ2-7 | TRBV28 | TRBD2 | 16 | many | TGTGCCAGCAGTCTATCAGGACTAGCGGGTGAATACGAGCAGTACTTC | CASSLSGLAGEYEQYF
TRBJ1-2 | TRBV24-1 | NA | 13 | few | TGTGCCACCAGCTATGGGACGTTTGGAGGCTACACCTTC | CATSYGTFGGYTF
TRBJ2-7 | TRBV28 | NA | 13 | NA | TGTGCCAGCAGTTCCCCTAGCAGGTACGAGCAGTACTTC | CASSSPSRYEQYF
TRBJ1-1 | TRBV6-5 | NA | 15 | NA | TGTGCCAGCAGTTACTCCGGTTTAGAAGTAATTGAAGCTTTCTTT | CASSYSGLEVIEAFF
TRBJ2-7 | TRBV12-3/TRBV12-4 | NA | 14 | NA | TGTGCCAGCAGTTTCCGGGAAGGAAGGTACGAGCAGTACTTC | CASSFREGRYEQYF
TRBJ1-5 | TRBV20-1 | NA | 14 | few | TGCAGTGCTAGAGAGGGGAGGGCCGGGAGGCCCCAGCATTTT | CSAREGRAGRPQHF
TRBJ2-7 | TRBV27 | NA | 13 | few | TGTGCCAGCATTGGAGGGGTCCTCTACGAGCAGTACTTC | CASIGGVLYEQYF
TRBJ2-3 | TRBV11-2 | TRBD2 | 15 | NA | TGTGCCAGCGAGACTCTAGCGGGAGGGCCAGATACGCAGTATTTT | CASETLAGGPDTQYF
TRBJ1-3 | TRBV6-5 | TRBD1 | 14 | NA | TGTGCCAGCAGTCTCGACAGGGATGGAAACACCATATATTTT | CASSLDRDGNTIYF
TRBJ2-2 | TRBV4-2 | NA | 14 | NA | TGTGCCAGCAGGGGCGGAACCAACACCGGGGAGCTGTTTTTT | CASRGGTNTGELFF